This T cell receptor (beta chain) was sequenced for a study of cytomegalovirus exposure and HLA in healthy donors. Study in general: Out of about 190 million T cells, an earlier analysis found some 120 million unique TCR beta sequences in total.

V trimming: 1 base; J trimming: 1 base; junction bases outside the gene matches: 2. The CDR3 is 15 residues long. The germline gives CDR1 SGHRS, CDR2 YFSETQ. Overall study findings and caveats: Analysis performed later showed TCR beta chains linked to HLA being more clonally expanded than equally common others. An analysis done earlier found most TCR beta V segments productive about 87% or about 30% of the time. Indistinguishability led to the exclusion of some V segments, TRBV6-2 and TRBV6-3 included.

The PCR used 60 Vbeta and 13 Jbeta primers. Assay used: immunoSEQ multiplex PCR; TCRdb lists only in-frame clones, some missing. The table includes roughly 73,000 clones, roughly 80% detected once. Comments on this clone: Its antigen remains unidentified.

The sequenced sample consisted of PBMCs. This receptor was taken from a woman aged 45-59 years in good health and CMV-seronegative. The chain couples TRBV5-1 to TRBJ2-5, with TRBD2 identical over 9 bases. As DNA, the CDR3 is TGCGCCAGCAGCTTGTTGACTAGCGGCCAAGAGACCCAGTACTTC. Protein product: CASSLLTSGQETQYF.